The rows below give T cell receptor beta chains drawn from one sample of a study of cytomegalovirus exposure and HLA in healthy donors. Generated by immunoSEQ multiplex PCR, the TCRdb table keeps only in-frame clones and is missing some. The sample table includes 75,000 to 85,000 clones. Sequenced input: PBMCs. The source of these receptors is a man aged 18 to 35 in good health and CMV-seropositive. Each CDR3 is given with its conserved first and last residue. A D gene is named only where the DNA matches it firmly.

TRBJ1-1,TRBV7-3,.,CASSYGGQDTEAFF,TGTGCCAGCAGCTACGGAGGTCAGGACACTGAAGCTTTCTTT
TRBJ1-2,TRBV19,TRBD1,CASRQGEGYTF,TGTGCCAGTAGACAGGGGGAAGGCTACACCTTC
TRBJ1-2,TRBV27,.,CASRGLGYGYTF,TGTGCCAGCAGGGGGCTTGGCTATGGCTACACCTTC
TRBJ1-4,TRBV5-1,TRBD1,CASSLAGTGHEKLFF,TGCGCCAGCAGCTTGGCCGGGACAGGGCATGAAAAACTGTTTTTT
TRBJ2-3,TRBV13,.,CASSLRLRGRSTDTQYF,TGTGCCAGCAGCTTACGCCTCCGTGGGAGAAGCACAGATACGCAGTATTTT
TRBJ1-1,TRBV7-9,.,CASSLSGVMNTEAFF,TGTGCCAGCAGCTTAAGCGGGGTCATGAACACTGAAGCTTTCTTT
TRBJ1-2,TRBV4-2,TRBD1,CASSQVGQANYGYTF,TGTGCCAGCAGCCAAGTGGGACAGGCCAACTATGGCTACACCTTC
TRBJ1-6,TRBV5-1,.,CASSLGQEHSPLHF,TGCGCCAGCAGCTTGGGACAGGAACACTCACCCCTCCACTTT
TRBJ1-1,TRBV7-2,.,CASSLVIRNTEAFF,TGTGCCAGCAGCTTAGTTATCAGGAACACTGAAGCTTTCTTT
TRBJ2-7,TRBV5-1,.,CASSFQDYEQYF,TGCGCCAGCAGCTTCCAGGACTACGAGCAGTACTTC
TRBJ1-5,TRBV19,.,CASSIRKGAGNQPQHF,TGTGCCAGTAGTATAAGGAAAGGGGCTGGCAATCAGCCCCAGCATTTT
TRBJ2-1,TRBV6-1,TRBD1,CASGQGPYNEQFF,TGTGCCAGCGGACAGGGGCCCTACAATGAGCAGTTCTTC
TRBJ1-4,TRBV5-4,.,CASSPGGETEKLFF,TGTGCCAGCAGCCCGGGTGGCGAAACTGAAAAACTGTTTTTT
TRBJ2-1,TRBV6-1,TRBD2,CASSVQAGGSYNEQFF,TGTGCCAGCAGTGTTCAAGCGGGAGGATCCTACAATGAGCAGTTCTTC
TRBJ2-7,TRBV7-2,.,CASSSAYEQYF,TGTGCCAGCAGCTCGGCCTACGAGCAGTACTTC
TRBJ1-5,TRBV9,.,CASSPQGDGPQHF,TGTGCCAGCAGCCCACAGGGAGATGGGCCCCAGCATTTT
TRBJ1-1,TRBV6-1,TRBD1,CAGQVRRQGDTEAFF,TGTGCCGGCCAGGTTAGGCGACAGGGGGACACTGAAGCTTTCTTT
TRBJ2-6,TRBV28,.,CASRPQDSGSGANVLTF,TGTGCCAGCAGGCCTCAGGACTCTGGCTCTGGGGCCAACGTCCTGACTTTC
TRBJ2-2,TRBV28,.,CASSFSTGELFF,TGTGCCAGCAGCTTTAGCACCGGGGAGCTGTTTTTT
TRBJ1-1,TRBV5-4,.,CASSFFKAGVHTEAFF,TGTGCCAGCAGCTTTTTTAAGGCAGGGGTCCACACTGAAGCTTTCTTT